The rows below give T cell receptor beta chains drawn from one sample of a study of blood T cell repertoires in COVID-19. Only in-frame clones appear in the TCRdb table, and some are missing; sequencing was by immunoSEQ multiplex PCR. This sample carries roughly 250,000 clones, approximately 81% of them seen once, and the ten largest clones take 2.5% to 3%. The sequenced sample consisted of peripheral blood. The receptors stem from a woman aged 55-69 years with active or convalescent COVID-19. CDR3s include the opening cysteine and the closing phenylalanine or tryptophan. A D gene is named only where the DNA matches it firmly. Clone sizes are given selectively: once, few, many, or a class where the clone is expanded.

j_gene,d_gene,v_gene,abundance,CDR3aa,CDR3nt
TRBJ1-1,TRBD1,TRBV3-1/TRBV3-2,few,CASSQVSGDSEAFF,TGTGCCAGCAGCCAAGTATCCGGGGACAGTGAAGCTTTCTTT
TRBJ2-2,TRBD2,TRBV9,.,CASSQRPSGGNTGELFF,TGTGCCAGCAGCCAACGTCCTAGCGGGGGGAATACCGGGGAGCTGTTTTTT
TRBJ1-3,.,TRBV4-1,.,CASSQDLRVGNTIYF,TGCGCCAGCAGCCAAGATCTCAGGGTTGGAAACACCATATATTTT
TRBJ1-2,TRBD1,TRBV6-4,.,CASSDRTGGASGYTF,TGTGCCAGCAGTGATCGGACAGGGGGCGCGAGTGGCTACACCTTC
TRBJ1-2,.,TRBV6-6,.,CASTTGGVDGYTF,TGTGCCAGCACCACGGGGGGGGTCGATGGCTACACCTTC
TRBJ1-5,.,TRBV7-9,.,CASSSLVGSNQPQHF,TGTGCCAGCAGCTCCCTAGTCGGGAGCAATCAGCCCCAGCATTTT
TRBJ1-2,.,TRBV7-8,.,CASSLQGLYGYTF,TGTGCCAGCAGCTTACAGGGGCTCTATGGCTACACCTTC
TRBJ1-1,.,TRBV18,.,CASSPSLGRGNTEAFF,TGTGCCAGCTCACCATCGTTGGGCAGGGGGAACACTGAAGCTTTCTTT
TRBJ2-2,.,TRBV11-3,.,CASSPSPSGGELFF,TGTGCCAGCAGCCCTAGCCCCTCAGGCGGGGAGCTGTTTTTT
TRBJ2-5,.,TRBV7-2,.,CASSYTKETQYF,TGTGCCAGCAGCTACACGAAAGAGACCCAGTACTTC
TRBJ1-2,TRBD1,TRBV15,few,CATSPDRDYGYTF,TGTGCCACCAGCCCGGACAGGGATTATGGCTACACCTTC
TRBJ1-3,.,TRBV6-5,.,CASSYDRSSGNTIYF,TGTGCCAGCAGTTACGACAGGAGCTCTGGAAACACCATATATTTT
TRBJ1-1,TRBD1,TRBV7-3,.,CASSSGGSNTEAFF,TGTGCCAGCAGCTCAGGGGGCTCGAACACTGAAGCTTTCTTT
TRBJ2-1,TRBD2,TRBV7-2,once,CASSFRGGFYNEQFF,TGTGCCAGCTCTTTTCGGGGGGGATTTTACAATGAGCAGTTCTTC
TRBJ2-3,TRBD2,TRBV5-4,.,CASSAGGATDTQYF,TGTGCCTCCAGTGCCGGGGGGGCGACAGATACGCAGTATTTT
TRBJ1-2,.,TRBV11-2,.,CASSSGNSGIFTF,TGTGCCAGCAGCTCGGGAAATTCGGGCATTTTTACCTTC
TRBJ2-7,TRBD1,TRBV6-1,.,CASSEGGTGVTPYEQYF,TGTGCCAGCAGCGAAGGGGGGACAGGGGTGACTCCCTACGAGCAGTACTTC
TRBJ2-2,TRBD2,TRBV4-1,.,CASRFSGDTAELFF,TGCGCCAGCAGATTTAGCGGGGATACCGCGGAGCTGTTTTTT
TRBJ2-1,.,TRBV19,.,CASSQFLVNEQFF,TGTGCCAGTAGTCAGTTTTTGGTAAATGAGCAGTTCTTC
TRBJ2-2,.,TRBV10-3,once,CAISEYGAATNTGELFF,TGTGCCATCAGTGAGTATGGGGCGGCTACGAACACCGGGGAGCTGTTTTTT
TRBJ1-6,.,TRBV6-4,.,CASSGSTIRGTDTSPLHF,TGTGCCAGCAGTGGCTCTACAATCCGCGGGACGGACACTTCACCCCTCCACTTT
TRBJ2-4,TRBD2,TRBV5-4,.,CASSTGLAGGSDIQYF,TGTGCCAGCAGCACCGGACTAGCGGGGGGATCGGACATTCAGTACTTC
TRBJ1-6,.,TRBV12-3/TRBV12-4,.,CASSLHGSPLHF,TGTGCCAGCAGTTTACACGGTTCACCCCTCCACTTT
TRBJ2-7,.,TRBV5-6,.,CASSIGLGTYEQYF,TGTGCCAGCAGCATTGGACTGGGAACCTACGAGCAGTACTTC
TRBJ2-1,TRBD1,TRBV5-4,once,CASSPPGQPPNEQFF,TGTGCCAGCAGCCCCCCGGGACAGCCCCCCAATGAGCAGTTCTTC
TRBJ2-7,TRBD1,TRBV7-9,.,CASSLQGDAYEQYF,TGTGCCAGCAGCTTACAGGGGGATGCCTACGAGCAGTACTTC
TRBJ1-2,TRBD1,TRBV5-1,few,CASRSGTGRYGYTF,TGCGCCAGCAGATCCGGGACAGGGAGATATGGCTACACCTTC
TRBJ2-3,TRBD2,TRBV5-1,.,CASKPQLAGVTDTQYF,TGCGCCAGCAAACCCCAACTAGCGGGGGTAACAGATACGCAGTATTTT
TRBJ2-1,.,TRBV3-1/TRBV3-2,.,CASSQVHRGSYNEQFF,TGTGCCAGCAGCCAAGTCCATAGGGGATCATACAATGAGCAGTTCTTC
TRBJ1-2,TRBD1,TRBV5-4,.,CASSLEGAHGYTF,TGTGCCAGCAGCTTGGAGGGGGCCCATGGCTACACCTTC
TRBJ2-1,.,TRBV19,.,CATRTEITRNEQFF,TGTGCCACGCGGACAGAGATCACCCGCAATGAGCAGTTCTTC
TRBJ1-4,TRBD1,TRBV27,.,CASRAQGTNEKLFF,TGTGCCAGCAGGGCACAGGGGACTAATGAAAAACTGTTTTTT
TRBJ1-2,.,TRBV11-2,.,CASSLGARRAAGYTF,TGTGCCAGCAGCTTAGGGGCCCGCAGGGCGGCTGGCTACACCTTC
TRBJ2-7,.,TRBV6-2/TRBV6-3,.,CASSYYRLAYEQYF,TGTGCCAGCAGTTATTACAGGCTCGCCTACGAGCAGTACTTC
TRBJ2-3,TRBD1,TRBV3-1/TRBV3-2,once,CASSQRTGTSTDTQYF,TGTGCCAGCAGCCAACGGACAGGGACGAGCACAGATACGCAGTATTTT